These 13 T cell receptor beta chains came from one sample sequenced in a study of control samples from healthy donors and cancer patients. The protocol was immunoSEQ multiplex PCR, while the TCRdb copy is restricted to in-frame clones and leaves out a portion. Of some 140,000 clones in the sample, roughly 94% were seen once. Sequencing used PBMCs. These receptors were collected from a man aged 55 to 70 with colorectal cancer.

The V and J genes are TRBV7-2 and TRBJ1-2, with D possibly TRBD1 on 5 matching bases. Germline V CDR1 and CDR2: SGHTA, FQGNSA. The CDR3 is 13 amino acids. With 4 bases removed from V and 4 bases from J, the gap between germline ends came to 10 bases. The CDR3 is CASSSGTAYGYTF. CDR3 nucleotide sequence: TGTGCCAGCAGCTCCGGGACTGCCTATGGCTACACCTTC.

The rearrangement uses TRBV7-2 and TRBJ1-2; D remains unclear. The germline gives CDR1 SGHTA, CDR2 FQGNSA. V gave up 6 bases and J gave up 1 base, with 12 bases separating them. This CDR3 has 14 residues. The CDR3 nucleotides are TGTGCCAGCAGAACGGACGTCAATAACTATGGCTACACCTTC. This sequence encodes CASRTDVNNYGYTF.

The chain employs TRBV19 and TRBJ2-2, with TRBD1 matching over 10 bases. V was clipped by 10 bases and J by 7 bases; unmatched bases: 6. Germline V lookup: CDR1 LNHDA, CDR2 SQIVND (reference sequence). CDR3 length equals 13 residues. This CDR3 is CATGQGVNGELFF. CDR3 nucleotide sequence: TGTGCCACAGGACAGGGGGTTAACGGGGAGCTGTTTTTT.

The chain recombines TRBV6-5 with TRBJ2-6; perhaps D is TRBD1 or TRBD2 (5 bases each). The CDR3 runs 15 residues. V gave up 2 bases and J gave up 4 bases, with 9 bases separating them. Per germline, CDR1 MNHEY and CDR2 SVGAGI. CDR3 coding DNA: TGTGCCAGCAGTTACAAGAGGGACGGGGCCAACGTCCTGACTTTC. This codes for CASSYKRDGANVLTF.

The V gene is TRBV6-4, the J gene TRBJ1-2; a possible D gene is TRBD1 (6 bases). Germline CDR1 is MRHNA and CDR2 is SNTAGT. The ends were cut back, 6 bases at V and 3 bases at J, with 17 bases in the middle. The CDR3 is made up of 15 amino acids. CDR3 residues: CASSPAGTHDYGYTF. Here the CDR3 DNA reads TGTGCCAGCAGCCCCGCCGGGACACACGACTATGGCTACACCTTC.

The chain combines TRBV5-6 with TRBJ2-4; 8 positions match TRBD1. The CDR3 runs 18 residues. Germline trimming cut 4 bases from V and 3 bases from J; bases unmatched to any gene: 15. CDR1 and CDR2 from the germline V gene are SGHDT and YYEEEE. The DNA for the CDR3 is TGTGCCAGCAGCCTCGCCGCTTACAGGGGGTTTGTCAAAAACATTCAGTACTTC. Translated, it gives CASSLAAYRGFVKNIQYF.

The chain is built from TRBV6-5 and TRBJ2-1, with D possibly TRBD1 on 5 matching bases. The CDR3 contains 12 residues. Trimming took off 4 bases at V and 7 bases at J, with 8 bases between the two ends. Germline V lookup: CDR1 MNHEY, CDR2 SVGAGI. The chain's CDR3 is CASSSRVNEQFF. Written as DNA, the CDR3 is TGTGCCAGCAGTTCCAGGGTTAATGAGCAGTTCTTC.

The CDR3 region is CASTTMRTGYGYTF. As DNA, the CDR3 is TGTGCCAGCACCACGATGAGGACGGGCTATGGCTACACCTTC. This sequence joins TRBV2 and TRBJ1-2, with D hard to call. Germline CDR1 is SNHLY and CDR2 is FYNNEI. V gave up 7 bases and J gave up 4 bases, with 16 bases separating them. The CDR3 length is 14 residues.

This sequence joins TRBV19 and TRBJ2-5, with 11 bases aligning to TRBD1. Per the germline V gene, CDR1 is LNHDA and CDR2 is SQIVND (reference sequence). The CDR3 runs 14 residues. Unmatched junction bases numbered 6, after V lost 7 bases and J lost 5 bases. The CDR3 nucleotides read TGTGCCAGTATGGACAGGGGGCTTGTCGAGACCCAGTACTTC. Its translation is CASMDRGLVETQYF.

The CDR3 is CASSFLDRATEAFF. The DNA for the CDR3 is TGTGCCAGCAGCTTTTTGGACAGGGCCACTGAAGCTTTCTTT. V is TRBV5-6 and J is TRBJ1-1; the match to TRBD1 covers 8 bases. After removal of 2 bases from V and 4 bases from J, the junction contained 4 bases not matched to a gene. The CDR3 runs 14 residues. The germline gives CDR1 SGHDT, CDR2 YYEEEE.

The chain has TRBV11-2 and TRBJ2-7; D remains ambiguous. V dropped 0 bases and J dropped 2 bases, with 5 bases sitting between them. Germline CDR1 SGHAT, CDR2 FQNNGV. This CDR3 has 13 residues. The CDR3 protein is CASSLEQPYEQYF. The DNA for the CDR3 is TGTGCCAGCAGCTTAGAACAGCCCTACGAGCAGTACTTC.

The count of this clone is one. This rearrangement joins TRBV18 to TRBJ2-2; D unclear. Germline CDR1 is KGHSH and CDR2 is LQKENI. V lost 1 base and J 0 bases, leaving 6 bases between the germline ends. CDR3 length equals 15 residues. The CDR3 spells CASSPLPSNTGELFF. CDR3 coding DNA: TGTGCCAGCTCACCACTTCCGTCGAACACCGGGGAGCTGTTTTTT.

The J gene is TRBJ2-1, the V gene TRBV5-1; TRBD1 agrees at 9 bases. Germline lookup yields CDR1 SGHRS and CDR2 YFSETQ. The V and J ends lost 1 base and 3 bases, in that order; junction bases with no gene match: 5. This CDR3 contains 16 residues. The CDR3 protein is CASSLFPGQGYNEQFF. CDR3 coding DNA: TGCGCCAGCAGCTTGTTTCCGGGACAGGGCTACAATGAGCAGTTCTTC.